This record concerns one TCR beta chain sequence. Its antigen is undetermined. V shed 3 bases and J 6 bases; nucleotides not matched to a gene: 6. Germline V gene lookup returns CDR1 MDHEN and CDR2 SYDVKM. CDR3 size: 14 residues. The data derive from a study of shared clonotypes between healthy human individuals. Study-wide results and limits: The study sampled only blood, and tissue repertoires likely differ. Few donors restricted represented genetic and exposure-history diversity.

Study donors comprised healthy, HIV-negative adults devoid of recent acute infection or vaccination. Ten immunoSEQ deep assay plates were used by the authors to sequence unsorted PBMC DNA. TCRdb keeps only in-frame clones here, not all; method: immunoSEQ multiplex PCR. The sample carries 400,000 to 600,000 clones, around 79% recorded once. The chain has TRBV28 and TRBJ2-7; 9 bases line up with TRBD2. Material for sequencing was PBMCs. This TCR derives from a woman aged 40 to 49 in good health. Some clones in this sample may be carry-over from other donors' samples. In DNA, the CDR3 is TGTGCCAGCAGTTTTTCTCTAGCGGGAACCGAGCAGTACTTC. Encoded protein: CASSFSLAGTEQYF.